A single sample gave rise to the 3 T cell receptor beta chains below, sequenced in a study of blood T cell repertoires in COVID-19. Only in-frame clones appear in the TCRdb table, and some are missing; sequencing was by immunoSEQ multiplex PCR. The data contain fewer than 250,000 clones, around four fifths of them singletons. The sequenced sample consisted of peripheral blood. The receptors here all came from a woman older than 75 with COVID-19, enrolled during active disease.

The rearrangement links TRBV28 to TRBJ2-7, with D hard to call. Trimming pared 1 base from V and 6 bases from J, leaving 7 bases between. Germline V CDR1 and CDR2: MDHEN, SYDVKM. This CDR3 contains 12 residues. The CDR3, as DNA: TGTGCCAGCAGTTTATCCGGGTTCGAGCAGTACTTC. Encoded protein: CASSLSGFEQYF.

The V call is TRBV7-9, the J call TRBJ1-2, with D tentatively TRBD1 (5 bases). Germline CDR1 SEHNR, CDR2 FQNEAQ (reference sequence). The germline V and J ends were trimmed by 5 bases and 7 bases, with 8 bases remaining between them. The CDR3 totals 11 residues. The CDR3 region is CASSVGAGYTF. The CDR3 DNA reads TGTGCCAGCAGCGTAGGGGCTGGCTACACCTTC. The full variable domain, rest sourced from reference TRBV7-9 and TRBJ1-2, is DTGVSQNPRHKITKRGQNVTFRCDPISEHNRLYWYRQTLGQGPEFLTYFQNEAQLEKSRLLSDRFSAERPKGSFSTLEIQRTEQGDSAMYLCASSVGAGYTFGSGTRLTVV.

V usage is TRBV6-1 and J usage is TRBJ1-1, with 10 bases identical to TRBD1. CDR1 MNHNS and CDR2 SASEGT come from the germline V gene. The V gene end was trimmed by 5 bases and the J gene end by 1 base; junction bases not matched to a gene: 4. The CDR3 contains 15 residues. The CDR3 DNA is TGTGCCAGCAGTCTGACAGGGGGCGCGAACACTGAAGCTTTCTTT. Translated: CASSLTGGANTEAFF.